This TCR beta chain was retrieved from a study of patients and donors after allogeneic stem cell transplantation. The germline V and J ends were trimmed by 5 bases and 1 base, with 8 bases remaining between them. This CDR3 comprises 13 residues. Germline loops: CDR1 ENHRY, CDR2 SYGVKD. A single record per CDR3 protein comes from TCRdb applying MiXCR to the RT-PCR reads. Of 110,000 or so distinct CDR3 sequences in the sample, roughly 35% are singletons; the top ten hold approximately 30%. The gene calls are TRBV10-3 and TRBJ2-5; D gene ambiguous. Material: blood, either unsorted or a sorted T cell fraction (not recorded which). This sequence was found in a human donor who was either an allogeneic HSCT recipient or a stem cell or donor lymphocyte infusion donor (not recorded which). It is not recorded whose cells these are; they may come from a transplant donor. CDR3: CAISRVPQETQYF. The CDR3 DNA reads TGTGCCATCAGTCGGGTCCCCCAAGAGACCCAGTACTTC.